The T cell receptor beta chain under discussion was sequenced for a study of T cell repertoires in cytomegalovirus infection. Study at large: CMV infection together with matching HLA type was indicated by public TCR beta signatures.

Points from the study as a whole: There were carriers of CMV plus the relevant HLA, and cumulative public TCR beta family frequency identified them.

In germline, CDR1 is MNHEY, CDR2 SMNVEV (reference sequence). V dropped 6 bases and J dropped 1; count of bases not matched to a gene: 5. This CDR3 has 14 amino acids. TCRdb reanalysed the reads using MiXCR and keeps one entry per CDR3 protein. This sample carries roughly 230,000 distinct CDR3 sequences, 17% of them seen once, and the ten largest clones take over 40%. Regarding this clonotype: Its antigen remains unidentified.

The sequenced material came from CD8+ T cells from PBMCs. The chain couples TRBV27 to TRBJ2-7; 8 nucleotides line up with TRBD1. The receptor comes from a human donor in good health (CMV status not recorded). Some clones in this sample may be carry-over from other donors' samples. In nucleotides, the CDR3 is TGTGCCAGCAGCCTCAGGGGGCTGTCCTACGAGCAGTACTTC. The encoded protein is CASSLRGLSYEQYF.